The 24 T cell receptor beta chains reported below all come from one sample, sequenced in a study of T cells after yellow fever vaccination. One entry per CDR3 protein, called by TCRdb with MiXCR from the 5' RACE reads. The sample includes about 350,000 distinct CDR3 sequences, 8% to 9.5% of them seen just once. This specimen consisted of PBMCs, obtained more than 40 days after the first yellow fever vaccination. These receptors were taken from a man aged 18 to 30 who received the YFV17D yellow fever vaccine.

This clonotype was detected a few times. An end of the junction does not agree with germline; a read error may underlie this. The chain carries TRBV7-9 and TRBJ1-5; D not certain. CDR1 and CDR2 (germline): SEHNR, FQNEAQ (reference sequence). There are 15 residues in the CDR3. The CDR3: CASSLAGSGDQPQHF. The CDR3 nucleotides read TGTGCCAGCAGCCTAGCCGGATCTGGCGATCAGCCCCAGCATTTT.

J is TRBJ2-1 and V is TRBV5-1, with TRBD2 identical over 9 bases. V lost 4 bases to trimming and J lost 0 bases; unmatched junction nucleotides: 11. This CDR3 has 18 amino acids. Germline lookup yields CDR1 SGHRS and CDR2 YFSETQ. CDR3 residues: CASSPTMIAGASYNEQFF. The CDR3 DNA follows: TGCGCCAGCAGCCCGACGATGATAGCGGGGGCCTCCTACAATGAGCAGTTCTTC.

A few counts support this clonotype. The J gene is TRBJ2-7, the V gene TRBV28; possibly TRBD1 or TRBD2 for D (5 bases each). The CDR3 is made up of 14 amino acids. Germline loops: CDR1 MDHEN, CDR2 SYDVKM. V gave up 5 bases and J gave up 4 bases, with 15 bases separating them. The chain's CDR3 is CASSPIPGPYEQYV. The CDR3 bases are TGTGCCAGCAGTCCCATACCGGGACCTTACGAGCAGTACGTC.

This clonotype was counted a few times. This chain uses TRBV5-1 with TRBJ2-2, with 7 bases aligning to TRBD1. Trimming removed 6 bases from V and 4 bases from J; junction bases left unmatched: 6. CDR3 length equals 14 residues. Germline values: CDR1 SGHRS, CDR2 YFSETQ. The CDR3 spells CASNRGRSTGELFF. CDR3 DNA sequence: TGCGCCAGCAACAGGGGACGTAGCACCGGGGAGCTGTTTTTT.

The rearrangement joins TRBV4-2 to TRBJ2-3; 7 bases fit TRBD2. This CDR3 has 15 residues. The ends lost 5 bases at V and 2 bases at J; junction bases unmatched: 7. Germline CDR1 reads LGHNA; CDR2 reads YNFKEQ. CDR3 sequence: CASSAQAGTTDTQYF. In DNA, the CDR3 is TGTGCCAGCAGCGCGCAAGCGGGGACCACAGATACGCAGTATTTT.

This clonotype has a handful of counts. The chain joins TRBV18 to TRBJ1-2; TRBD1 matches 7 bases. The trim removed 4 bases at V and 3 bases at J, leaving 11 bases unmatched. The CDR3 is 16 amino acids. Germline CDR1 is KGHSH and CDR2 is LQKENI. The CDR3 spells CASSLQETGSHYGYTF. CDR3 nucleotide sequence: TGTGCCAGCTCACTACAAGAGACAGGGTCCCACTATGGCTACACCTTC. Full variable domain (remainder filled in from reference TRBV18 and TRBJ1-2): NAGVMQNPRHLVRRRGQEARLRCSPMKGHSHVYWYRQLPEEGLKFMVYLQKENIIDESGMPKERFSAEFPKEGPSILRIQQVVRGDSAAYFCASSLQETGSHYGYTFGSGTRLTVV.

This clonotype was detected a few times. J is TRBJ2-1 and V is TRBV11-1; 7 bases align to TRBD1. V dropped 4 bases and J dropped 3; count of bases not matched to a gene: 6. The CDR3 covers 15 residues. The germline V gene encodes CDR1 SGHAT and CDR2 FQDESV (reference sequence). CDR3 DNA sequence: TGTGCCAGCAGCTATTTCGGGACAGTCTACAATGAGCAGTTCTTC. It codes for CASSYFGTVYNEQFF.

On this clonotype itself: One end of the junction varies from germline; a read error may be responsible. The CDR3 sequence is CASSYSTRDTAAFF. The CDR3 nucleotides are TGTGCCAGCAGTTACTCAACACGCGATACTGCAGCTTTCTTT. The V call is TRBV6-5, the J call TRBJ1-1, with D unclear. CDR3 length: 14 residues. The germline CDR1 and CDR2 sequences are MNHEY and SVGAGI.

The chain is built from TRBV10-3 and TRBJ2-7; tentatively, D is TRBD1 or TRBD2 (5 bases each). Trimming removed 10 bases from V and 5 bases from J, with 18 bases in between. Germline CDR1 ENHRY, CDR2 SYGVKD. This CDR3 spans 13 amino acids. The CDR3 DNA is TGTGCCACGGCTAACAACGGGGCGAACGAGCAGTACGTC. As protein: CATANNGANEQYV.

V is TRBV7-9 and J is TRBJ2-5; D is unresolved. This CDR3 has 14 amino acids. Germline V lookup: CDR1 SEHNR, CDR2 FQNEAQ (reference sequence). Trimming shortened V by 2 bases and J by 7 bases, and 14 bases separated the two germline ends. The CDR3 protein is CASSLRTEAGTQYF. CDR3 in DNA: TGTGCCAGCAGCTTAAGAACCGAAGCCGGGACCCAGTACTTC.

The chain has TRBV7-9 and TRBJ2-1, with 7 bases aligning to TRBD1. The length of the CDR3 is 12 residues. Trimming at V came to 2 bases and at J to 16 bases, leaving 8 bases not matched to a gene. CDR1 is SEHNR, CDR2 FQNEAQ, per germline (reference sequence). CDR3 nucleotide sequence: TGTGCCAGCAGCTTATCTGACAGGGCGGTATTCTTC. Protein product: CASSLSDRAVFF. Full variable domain (missing parts from reference TRBV7-9 and TRBJ2-1): DTGVSQNPRHKITKRGQNVTFRCDPISEHNRLYWYRQTLGQGPEFLTYFQNEAQLEKSRLLSDRFSAERPKGSFSTLEIQRTEQGDSAMYLCASSLSDRAVFFGPGTRLTVL.

This chain links TRBV6-2 or TRBV6-3 with TRBJ2-7; 10 nucleotides line up with TRBD1. CDR3 length equals 18 residues. J gave up 4 bases and V 2 bases, and 14 bases lay outside the gene matches. Germline CDR1 is MNHEY and CDR2 is SVGEGT. The CDR3 sequence: CASSYPTGGASAWYEQYV. The DNA of the CDR3 is TGTGCCAGCAGTTACCCGACAGGGGGCGCGTCTGCGTGGTACGAGCAGTACGTC.

Only a few counts were recorded for this clonotype. V is TRBV7-2 and J is TRBJ2-7, with TRBD1 identical over 7 bases. Germline-derived CDR1 and CDR2 are SGHTA and FQGNSA. Losses at the gene ends were 1 base for V and 3 bases for J; bases not matched to a gene: 3. The CDR3 is 14 amino acids. DNA of the CDR3: TGTGCCAGCAGCTTAGGGGACAGCTACTACGAGCAGTACTTC. Translation: CASSLGDSYYEQYF.

This clonotype was seen at least ten times. The chain is built from TRBV18 and TRBJ1-1; D gene uncertain. The CDR3 sequence is 12 residues long. Germline loops: CDR1 KGHSH, CDR2 LQKENI. Trimming cost V 0 bases and J 5 bases, with 4 bases left between them. The CDR3 reads CASSPPGTEAFF. As DNA, the CDR3 is TGTGCCAGCTCACCACCGGGTACTGAAGCTTTCTTT.

Ten or more counts support this clonotype. V is TRBV6-5 and J is TRBJ1-1; 9 bases map to TRBD1. Germline CDR1 and CDR2: MNHEY and SVGAGI. The CDR3 has 15 residues. V trimming: 4 bases; J trimming: 4 bases; junction bases outside the gene matches: 7. CDR3 residues: CASSSRVTGGTEAFF. In DNA, the CDR3 is TGTGCCAGCAGTTCCCGGGTGACAGGGGGCACTGAAGCTTTCTTT.

In DNA form, the CDR3 reads TGCAGTGCTAGTCCCTGGGCTAATTCACCCCTCCACTTT. Its translation is CSASPWANSPLHF. This sequence joins TRBV20-1 and TRBJ1-6; D unclear. This CDR3 contains 13 residues. Trimming shortened V by 3 bases and J by 6 bases, and 9 bases separated the two germline ends. Germline CDR1 DFQATT, CDR2 SNEGSKA (reference sequence).

The rearrangement links TRBV23-1 to TRBJ2-7; D call uncertain. TRBV23-1 is annotated as an ORF whose role is uncertain. The CDR3 length is 13 residues. V shed 6 bases and J shed 0 bases, with 9 bases lying between them. The CDR3 region is CASRVGPSYEQYF. In DNA form, the CDR3 reads TGCGCCAGCAGAGTAGGGCCCTCCTACGAGCAGTACTTC.

The chain has TRBV7-9 and TRBJ2-7; D possibly uses TRBD1 or TRBD2 (6 bases each). From germline, CDR1 is SEHNR and CDR2 FQNEAQ (reference sequence). Trimming pared 2 bases from V and 6 bases from J, leaving 14 bases between. This CDR3 is built from 14 residues. CDR3 residues: CASSLIGGGTEQYV. The CDR3 nucleotides are TGTGCCAGCAGCTTAATCGGAGGGGGTACCGAGCAGTACGTC.

This clonotype turned up a few times. The chain employs TRBV18 and TRBJ2-7; 7 nucleotides match TRBD1. The CDR3 runs to 14 residues. Germline V CDR1 and CDR2: KGHSH, LQKENI. The J segment lost 5 bases and the V segment lost 4 bases, leaving 8 bases of the junction unmatched. CDR3 protein: CASSHSTGFDEQYV. In DNA, the CDR3 is TGTGCCAGCTCACACTCGACAGGGTTCGACGAGCAGTACGTC.

The chain joins TRBV5-4 to TRBJ2-1, with 9 bases that match TRBD2. J was trimmed by 6 bases and V by 4 bases; bases with no gene match: 8. Germline loops: CDR1 SGHNT, CDR2 YYREEE (reference sequence). The CDR3 has 15 residues. DNA for the CDR3: TGTGCCAGCAGCGGGGGGCCTAGCGGGGCCAATGAGCAGTTCTTC. Translating it yields CASSGGPSGANEQFF.

This clonotype has just a few counts. The J gene is TRBJ1-1, the V gene TRBV11-3; D not resolved. The CDR3 is made up of 18 amino acids. Between the trimmed V and J ends, which lost 1 base and 2 bases, there was a span of 20 bases. The germline V gene encodes CDR1 SGHNT and CDR2 YENEEA. In DNA, the CDR3 is TGTGCCAGCAGCTTAGGTATCTTCGCGCAACTAAAAAACACTGAAGCTTTCTTT. It translates to CASSLGIFAQLKNTEAFF.

This clonotype was counted ten times or more. The chain couples TRBV4-1 to TRBJ2-5; D is possibly TRBD2 (5 bases). Germline V gives CDR1 MGHRA, CDR2 YSYEKL. This CDR3 is built from 13 residues. The V end was cut by 6 bases, the J end by 7 bases, with 15 bases between. CDR3 amino acids: CASSPRGSGTQYF. In nucleotides, the CDR3 is TGCGCCAGCAGTCCCCGGGGTTCCGGGACCCAGTACTTC.

In this sample, this clonotype turned up a few times. The J gene is TRBJ2-2, the V gene TRBV28; 8 bases line up with TRBD2. The CDR3 contains 14 residues. Germline V CDR1 and CDR2: MDHEN, SYDVKM. The J segment lost 6 bases and the V segment lost 2 bases, leaving 2 bases of the junction unmatched. The CDR3 region is CASSLGAGAGELFF. DNA for the CDR3: TGTGCCAGCAGTTTAGGAGCGGGAGCCGGGGAGCTGTTTTTT.

The chain joins TRBV4-3 to TRBJ1-1; no clear D. CDR3 length: 14 amino acids. Germline CDR1 reads LGHNA; CDR2 reads YSLEER. The V and J ends lost 4 bases and 8 bases respectively, with 17 bases between them. The CDR3 loop reads CASSRREGGSEAFF. The CDR3 DNA follows: TGCGCCAGCAGCCGGCGAGAGGGCGGCAGCGAAGCTTTCTTT.